The 13 T cell receptor beta chains below come from one sample, sequenced in a study of T cells in Graves' hyperthyroidism and ophthalmopathy. There were TCR beta CDR3 regions amplified from RNA transcripts. A first-round RT-PCR of the TCR CDR3 used the HTBI primer set. TCRdb re-analysed the multiplex PCR reads in MiXCR, keeping a single row per CDR3 protein. The table lists 200,000 or so distinct CDR3 sequences, less than 20% of them singletons. The specimen was blood. These receptors came from a woman aged 50 to 60 with Graves' hyperthyroidism.

This clonotype was seen only a few times. This sequence may be a read error, since a much larger clone differs from it by one base. The CDR3 protein is CASSNSLAGNYEQYF. CDR3 nucleotides: TGTGCCAGCAGCAACTCACTAGCGGGAAACTACGAGCAGTACTTC. V usage is TRBV13 and J usage is TRBJ2-7; TRBD2 agrees at 10 bases. CDR1 and CDR2 (germline): PRHDT, FYEKMQ (reference sequence). The CDR3 consists of 15 residues. The J segment lost 3 bases and the V segment lost 5 bases, leaving 7 bases of the junction unmatched. Full variable domain (missing parts from reference TRBV13 and TRBJ2-7): AAGVIQSPRHLIKEKRETATLKCYPIPRHDTVYWYQQGPGQDPQFLISFYEKMQSDKGSIPDRFSAQQFSDYHSELNMSSLELGDSALYFCASSNSLAGNYEQYFGPGTRLTVT.

This sequence joins TRBV5-1 and TRBJ1-4, with a weak D call TRBD1 (6 bases). Trimming removed 0 bases from V and 7 bases from J, with 19 bases in between. This CDR3 is built from 17 residues. Germline values: CDR1 SGHRS, CDR2 YFSETQ. CDR3 nucleotides: TGCGCCAGCAGCTTGGCCGGGGGGGGGGCGCGTCCTGAAAAACTGTTTTTT. Its protein is CASSLAGGGARPEKLFF.

V gene TRBV7-6 combines with J gene TRBJ1-5; a possible D gene is TRBD1 (6 bases). CDR3 length equals 17 residues. Between the trimmed V and J ends, which lost 2 bases and 0 bases, there was a span of 14 bases. The V gene's germline CDR1 is SGHVS and CDR2 FNYEAQ. CDR3 sequence reads: CASSLFRGQYSNQPQHF. In DNA, the CDR3 is TGTGCCAGCAGCTTATTCAGGGGCCAATATAGCAATCAGCCCCAGCATTTT.

Details on this clonotype: Relative to the germline gene, one junction end is altered; a read error may explain this. J is TRBJ2-2 and V is TRBV7-7; TRBD2 aligns across 7 bases. This CDR3 has 14 residues. CDR1 is SSHAT, CDR2 FNYEAQ, per germline (reference sequence). The CDR3 coding sequence is TGTGCTAGCAGCTTAGGGGCGGGAGCCGGGGAGCTGTTTTTT. Translation gives CASSLGAGAGELFF.

This chain joins TRBV18 and TRBJ1-2, with unresolved D. This CDR3 contains 15 residues. CDR1 is KGHSH and CDR2 is LQKENI in the germline V gene. Between the trimmed V and J ends, which lost 1 base and 6 bases, there was a span of 15 bases. The CDR3 DNA reads TGTGCCAGCTCACCACTGAATGAGGCGGTTCATGGCTACACCTTC. It yields the protein CASSPLNEAVHGYTF.

V is TRBV28 and J is TRBJ2-7; 7 bases match TRBD1. The CDR3 loop spans 14 amino acids. Losses at the gene ends were 7 bases for V and 3 bases for J; bases not matched to a gene: 9. Germline CDR1 MDHEN, CDR2 SYDVKM. The CDR3 DNA sequence: TGTGCCAGCACCCAATTACAGGGGCTCTACGAGCAGTACTTC. It encodes CASTQLQGLYEQYF.

V and J are TRBV11-2 and TRBJ2-7; the match to TRBD2 covers 10 bases. Trimming removed 2 bases from V and 3 bases from J; junction bases left unmatched: 13. Germline V lookup: CDR1 SGHAT, CDR2 FQNNGV. CDR3 length: 18 residues. CDR3 in DNA: TGTGCCAGCAGCTTAACGATGCCCGGACTAGCGGAATACTACGAGCAGTACTTC. Translating it yields CASSLTMPGLAEYYEQYF. The complete variable domain, with remaining parts taken from reference TRBV11-2 and TRBJ2-7, reads EAGVAQSPRYKIIEKRQSVAFWCNPISGHATLYWYQQILGQGPKLLIQFQNNGVVDDSQLPKDRFSAERLKGVDSTLKIQPAKLEDSAVYLCASSLTMPGLAEYYEQYFGPGTRLTVT.

The V call is TRBV6-1, the J call TRBJ2-7; D is unresolved. Trimming stripped 7 bases from V and 4 bases from J, with 8 bases between. CDR1 is MNHNS and CDR2 is SASEGT in the germline V gene. The CDR3 spans 11 residues. The CDR3 DNA reads TGTGCCAGCAATCCAGCATACGAGCAGTACTTC. It codes for CASNPAYEQYF.

The DNA for the CDR3 is TGTGCCAGCAGTTTTGATGGTTACGAGCAGTACTTC. This gives the protein CASSFDGYEQYF. The chain combines TRBV27 with TRBJ2-7; no clear D. The CDR3 extends over 12 amino acids. Looked up from germline, CDR1 is MNHEY and CDR2 is SMNVEV (reference sequence). V dropped 3 bases and J dropped 4 bases, with 7 bases sitting between them.

For this clonotype: This may arise from a read error, as a much more abundant clone is one base away. The V call is TRBV3-1, the J call TRBJ1-1; D unresolved. The CDR3 has 13 residues. Germline lookup yields CDR1 LGHDT and CDR2 YNNKEL (reference sequence). CDR3 DNA: TGTGCCAGCAGCCCGTTAATCGGCACTGAAGCTTCCTTT. Its protein product is CASSPLIGTEASF.

This clonotype was counted many times. The chain links TRBV29-1 to TRBJ2-7, with D perhaps TRBD2 (6 bases). There are 14 residues in the CDR3. The V end lost 7 bases, the J end lost 6 bases, and 22 bases lay between the germline ends. The germline gives CDR1 SQVTM, CDR2 ANQGSEA. The DNA of the CDR3 is TGCAGCGGCAAAGTGTCCGGGGGAAACGGCGAGCAGTACTTC. Protein product: CSGKVSGGNGEQYF.

This clonotype was recorded at least ten times. The chain carries TRBV7-9 and TRBJ2-6; D ambiguous. Germline V lookup: CDR1 SEHNR, CDR2 FQNEAQ (reference sequence). The V end was cut by 5 bases, the J end by 1 base, with 6 bases between. The CDR3 spans 14 residues. CDR3 nucleotide sequence: TGTGCCAGCAGCCTACGATCTGGGGCCAACGTCCTGACTTTC. This codes for CASSLRSGANVLTF.

This chain joins TRBV6-2 or TRBV6-3 and TRBJ2-3; D remains ambiguous. The V end lost 8 bases, the J end lost 4 bases, and 16 bases lay between the germline ends. The germline CDR1 and CDR2 sequences are MNHEY and SVGEGT. This CDR3 contains 14 residues. CDR3 bases: TGTGCCAGCGCCACGGGTGAGAGACCAGATACGCAGTATTTT. It codes for CASATGERPDTQYF.